This T cell receptor beta chain was sequenced in a study of T cell responses to AZD1222 COVID-19 vaccine. Regarding the study as a whole: Spike-specific TCR breadth and depth both grew after two AZD1222 doses.

The CDR3 totals 13 residues. V gave up 7 bases and J gave up 5 bases, with 12 bases separating them. The germline V gene has CDR1 ENHRY and CDR2 SYGVKD. With respect to this clone: Its antigen is still unknown.

Clones were read by immunoSEQ multiplex PCR, and TCRdb kept only the in-frame ones, dropping some. The data hold some 90,000 clones, with 80% to 90% observed a single time. This chain joins TRBV10-3 and TRBJ1-5; no clear D. The starting material was peripheral blood, obtained on day 0 of AZD1222 vaccination. The sequence came from an adult in good health. CDR3 sequence: CAITTDRDQPQHF. Here the CDR3 DNA reads TGTGCCATCACCACTGATAGGGATCAGCCCCAGCATTTT.